Each of the 3 T cell receptor beta chains below was sequenced from the same sample in a study of blood T cells in healthy people across ages. Primers used in a second PCR of roughly 6 to 11 cycles were a sample-barcoded 5' primer and a J-beta primer mix. TCRdb analysed the 5' RACE reads with MiXCR anew, one entry per CDR3 protein. The table includes 790,000 or so distinct CDR3 sequences, about half detected once. Sequenced: blood. The receptors shown here come from a man at least 80 years old in good health.

The genes are TRBV20-1 and TRBJ2-1, with TRBD1 matching 8 bases. The V gene's germline CDR1 is DFQATT and CDR2 SNEGSKA (reference sequence). The length of the CDR3 is 15 residues. Trimming at V came to 5 bases and at J to 0 bases, leaving 6 bases not matched to a gene. In nucleotides, the CDR3 is TGCAGTGCTTTACAGGGGGGACCCTCCTACAATGAGCAGTTCTTC. Its protein product is CSALQGGPSYNEQFF.

The chain employs TRBV29-1 and TRBJ2-3; 9 bases match TRBD2. Germline CDR1 and CDR2: SQVTM and ANQGSEA. The CDR3 consists of 14 residues. Trimming cost V 7 bases and J 5 bases; bases outside gene matches: 10. As DNA, the CDR3 is TGCAGCGCCTCTCGGGGCGGGAGGGGAGATACGCAGTATTTT. This translates into CSASRGGRGDTQYF.

The chain combines TRBV7-2 with TRBJ2-1; 8 nucleotides line up with TRBD1. The CDR3 sequence is 15 residues long. Germline assignment: CDR1 SGHTA and CDR2 FQGNSA. V lost 4 bases, J lost 13 bases, and 15 bases stayed unmatched. The CDR3 protein is CASSSRTGLAETQFF. CDR3 DNA: TGTGCCAGCAGCTCGAGGACAGGGTTAGCGGAGACCCAGTTCTTC. Using reference TRBV7-2 and TRBJ2-1 for the parts outside the CDR3, the full variable domain is GAGVSQSPSNKVTEKGKDVELRCDPISGHTALYWYRQSLGQGLEFLIYFQGNSAPDKSGLPSDRFSAERTGGSVSTLTIQRTQQEDSAVYLCASSSRTGLAETQFFGPGTRLTVL.